The 8 T cell receptor beta chains listed next were all sequenced from one sample in a study of blood T cells in healthy people across ages. Using a J-beta primer mix together with a sample-barcoded 5' primer, a second PCR was run for about 6 to 12 cycles. TCRdb passed the 5' RACE reads through MiXCR, listing each CDR3 protein once. Of about 1.5 million distinct CDR3 sequences listed, around 42% are singletons. Input material: blood. Receptors were obtained from a woman younger than 35 in good health.

This clonotype turned up a few times. The rearrangement uses TRBV4-1 and TRBJ2-7, with TRBD2 matching 13 bases. V trimming: 2 bases; J trimming: 5 bases; junction bases outside the gene matches: 3. CDR3 length: 15 residues. Germline V CDR1 and CDR2: MGHRA, YSYEKL. For the CDR3, the DNA is TGCGCCAGCAGCCAACCGGGACTAGCGGGAAACGAGCAGTACTTC. Protein sequence: CASSQPGLAGNEQYF.

The chain couples TRBV20-1 to TRBJ2-7, with 15 positions matching TRBD2. The CDR3 extends over 13 amino acids. Germline V gene lookup returns CDR1 DFQATT and CDR2 SNEGSKA (reference sequence). Unmatched junction bases numbered 2, after V lost 7 bases and J lost 4 bases. The CDR3 loop reads CSGTSGRGYEQYF. CDR3 nucleotide sequence: TGCAGTGGGACTAGCGGGAGGGGATACGAGCAGTACTTC.

The chain has TRBV6-5 and TRBJ2-5; 9 bases line up with TRBD2. The junction had 10 bases not matched to a gene; V was cut back by 0 bases and J by 5 bases. The CDR3 is 17 amino acids. CDR1 and CDR2 from the germline V gene are MNHEY and SVGAGI. CDR3 bases: TGTGCCAGCAGTTACTCCAGGGGGTTAGCGGGAGTGGAGACCCAGTACTTC. Encoded protein: CASSYSRGLAGVETQYF.

The J gene is TRBJ1-2, the V gene TRBV7-9; D not certain. This CDR3 has 12 residues. The germline V gene has CDR1 SEHNR and CDR2 FQNEAQ (reference sequence). The V and J ends lost 3 bases and 6 bases respectively, with 8 bases between them. This CDR3 is CASSLSPDGYTF. CDR3 sequence (DNA): TGTGCCAGCAGCTTGTCTCCGGATGGCTACACCTTC.

The chain combines TRBV13 with TRBJ2-7; perhaps TRBD2 as D (6 bases). CDR3 length: 16 residues. The germline V gene encodes CDR1 PRHDT and CDR2 FYEKMQ (reference sequence). With 5 bases removed from V and 0 bases from J, the gap between germline ends came to 17 bases. The CDR3 coding sequence is TGTGCCAGCAGCCAATGGGGGGACGTCGACTCCTACGAGCAGTACTTC. This translates into CASSQWGDVDSYEQYF.

The V and J genes are TRBV20-1 and TRBJ2-7; D is perhaps TRBD1 (5 bases). V gave up 1 base and J gave up 3 bases, with 10 bases separating them. Germline V CDR1 and CDR2: DFQATT, SNEGSKA (reference sequence). There are 13 residues in the CDR3. CDR3 protein: CSARGQINYEQYF. CDR3 coding DNA: TGCAGTGCTAGAGGACAGATAAACTACGAGCAGTACTTC.

The chain is built from TRBV5-1 and TRBJ2-1; TRBD2 agrees at 11 bases. The CDR3 length is 14 residues. In germline, CDR1 is SGHRS, CDR2 YFSETQ. The V segment lost 4 bases and the J segment 8 bases; nucleotides outside the gene matches: 5. The CDR3 bases are TGCGCCAGCAGCGTAACTAGCGGGGGAGATGAGCAGTTCTTC. This codes for CASSVTSGGDEQFF. Drawing the rest from reference TRBV5-1 and TRBJ2-1, the complete variable domain is KAGVTQTPRYLIKTRGQQVTLSCSPISGHRSVSWYQQTPGQGLQFLFEYFSETQRNKGNFPGRFSGRQFSNSRSEMNVSTLELGDSALYLCASSVTSGGDEQFFGPGTRLTVL.

The table lists this clonotype with a few counts. V is TRBV6-5 and J is TRBJ1-2; tentative D call: TRBD1 (5 bases). The ends were cut back, 7 bases at V and 2 bases at J, with 14 bases in the middle. CDR1 is MNHEY, CDR2 SVGAGI, per germline. The CDR3 contains 14 residues. CDR3 loop: CASKYQAGNYGYTF. In nucleotides, the CDR3 is TGTGCCAGCAAGTATCAGGCAGGGAACTATGGCTACACCTTC.